The 3 T cell receptor beta chains in this list originate from one sample, sequenced in a study of cytomegalovirus exposure and HLA in healthy donors. The PCR employed 60 Vbeta primers together with 13 Jbeta primers. Produced via immunoSEQ multiplex PCR; TCRdb's table is partial and in-frame only. Among around 90,000 clones, about 85% were seen once, and the ten largest hold 7% to 8.5%. The source material was PBMCs. These TCRs come from a man aged 35-49 years in good health and CMV-seropositive.

The V and J genes are TRBV27 and TRBJ2-1, with 15 nucleotides matching TRBD2. Germline CDR1 is MNHEY and CDR2 is SMNVEV (reference sequence). V lost 2 bases and J lost 8; bases outside the gene matches: 7. The CDR3 length is 17 residues. CDR3: CASSLPGLAGGPDEQFF. CDR3 bases: TGTGCCAGCAGTTTACCAGGACTAGCGGGAGGGCCTGATGAGCAGTTCTTC.

The gene calls are TRBV6-5 and TRBJ2-1; a possible D gene is TRBD1 (6 bases). Trimming removed 7 bases at V and 4 bases at J, with 14 bases between. This CDR3 region has 14 residues. Germline V CDR1 and CDR2: MNHEY, SVGAGI. The CDR3 nucleotides read TGTGCCAGCAACGGACAGAACTCGTACAATGAGCAGTTCTTC. It specifies CASNGQNSYNEQFF.

CDR3 region: CASRRPTGTGELFF. The CDR3 DNA reads TGTGCCAGCAGGCGACCCACGGGAACCGGGGAGCTGTTTTTT. The chain couples TRBV27 to TRBJ2-2, with a tentative D call TRBD2 (5 bases). Germline CDR1 and CDR2: MNHEY and SMNVEV (reference sequence). Trimming removed 6 bases from V and 5 bases from J, with 13 bases in between. The length of the CDR3 is 14 residues.